This TCR beta chain was sequenced for a study of shared clonotypes between healthy human individuals. This CDR3 contains 15 residues. The V end lost 9 bases, the J end lost 2 bases, and 16 bases lay between the germline ends. Germline-derived CDR1 and CDR2 are MNHNY and SVGAGI (reference sequence). The repertoire was sequenced with immunoSEQ multiplex PCR; TCRdb's copy has only in-frame clones and lacks some. The sample has about 1.5 million clones, roughly 97% seen once; the top ten hold roughly 1.2%. Sequencing was performed on naive CD4+ T cells sorted from blood. Documented subset: CD45RA+ positively selected. The source is a man in his thirties or forties in good health. The V and J genes are TRBV6-6 and TRBJ2-2; a weak D match, TRBD1 (5 bases). The CDR3 protein is CASYRSAGNTGELFF. CDR3 DNA: TGTGCCAGTTACAGGTCCGCCGGAAACACCGGGGAGCTGTTTTTT.